The clone carrying this T cell receptor (beta chain) was counted a few times. Its antigen remains unidentified. Trimming pared 4 bases from V and 11 bases from J, leaving 14 bases between. The V gene's germline CDR1 is SGHTA and CDR2 FQGNSA. The CDR3 totals 12 residues. At the Johns Hopkins FTIC core, DNA taken from cultured CD4+ T cells was sequenced by way of the Oncomine TCR Beta short-read assay. One entry per CDR3 protein, called by TCRdb with MiXCR from the PCR reads. The table records roughly 9,900 distinct CDR3 sequences, less than 60% of them present only once. Treatment noted: roughly 11-day PBMC culture with coronavirus spike peptide pools or control peptides (ViraFEST assay). These data originate in a study of vaccination and CD4 T cells after COVID-19. Across the study: Sampling that followed vaccination took place a median around 71 days after dose two, within a range of 14 to 241. Investigators stimulated cells with overlapping spike peptides drawn from SARS-CoV-2, HCoV-NL63, HCoV-OC43 and HCoV-229E. Overall study findings and caveats: Early timepoints after natural infection were not analyzed in these convalescent patients.

The rearrangement uses TRBV7-2 and TRBJ1-1, with D perhaps matching TRBD1 (5 bases). Sequenced material: CD4+ T cells from blood, cultured in vitro. The TCR originated in a human donor who had recovered from COVID-19. For the CDR3, the DNA is TGTGCCAGCAGCTGGGGAACAGGCAATGCTTTCTTT. Its protein is CASSWGTGNAFF.